This TCR beta chain was found in a study of Tregs in tolerant kidney transplant recipients. Across the whole study: Mixed chimerism was transient after nonmyeloablative marrow transplants from related graft donors. Study-level points and caveats: Biological reproducibility was not directly addressed, but technical replication error appeared minimal. Tolerant patients' donor-specific Tregs expanded beyond overall Tregs, suggesting antigen-driven growth.

The protocol was immunoSEQ multiplex PCR, while the TCRdb copy is restricted to in-frame clones and leaves out a portion. The profile shows tens of thousands of clones, over 85% of them singletons. Thawed PBMCs were FACS-sorted into unstimulated CD4+CD25+CD127- regulatory T cells, CD4+CD25- non-regulatory cells, CD4 and CD8 cells. About this clone itself: Its specificity is unknown.

The CDR3 runs 13 residues. CDR1 is SQVTM, CDR2 ANQGSEA, per germline. The V end was cut by 4 bases, the J end by 4 bases, with 13 bases between. The rearrangement links TRBV29-1 to TRBJ1-1; D perhaps matches TRBD1 (6 bases). Material: CD4+ T cells from blood, obtained before the transplant. This TCR was recovered from a human donor who received a combined kidney and bone marrow transplant. CDR3 amino acids: CSVGALGATEAFF. The DNA for the CDR3 is TGCAGCGTTGGAGCCCTGGGGGCCACTGAAGCTTTCTTT.